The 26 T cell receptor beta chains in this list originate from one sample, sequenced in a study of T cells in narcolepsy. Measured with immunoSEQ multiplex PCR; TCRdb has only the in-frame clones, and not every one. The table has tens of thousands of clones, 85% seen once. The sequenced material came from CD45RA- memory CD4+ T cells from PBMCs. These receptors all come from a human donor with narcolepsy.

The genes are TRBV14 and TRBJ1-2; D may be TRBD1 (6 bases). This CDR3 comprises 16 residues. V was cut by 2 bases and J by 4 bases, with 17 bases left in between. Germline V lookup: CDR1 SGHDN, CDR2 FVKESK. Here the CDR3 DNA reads TGTGCCAGCAGCCAATCCATCAGGGGCGATAGCTATGGCTACACCTTC. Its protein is CASSQSIRGDSYGYTF.

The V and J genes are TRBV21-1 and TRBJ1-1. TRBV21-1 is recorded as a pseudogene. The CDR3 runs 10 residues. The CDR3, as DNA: TGTGCCAGCCCGGTGATTGAAGCTTTCTTT. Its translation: CASPVIEAFF.

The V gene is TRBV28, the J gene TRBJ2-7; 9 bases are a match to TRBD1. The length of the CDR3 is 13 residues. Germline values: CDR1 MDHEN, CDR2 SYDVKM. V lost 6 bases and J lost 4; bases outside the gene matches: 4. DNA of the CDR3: TGTGCCAGCAGCTCCGGACAGGGGTACGAGCAGTACTTC. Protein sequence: CASSSGQGYEQYF. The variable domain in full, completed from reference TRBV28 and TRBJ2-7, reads DVKVTQSSRYLVKRTGEKVFLECVQDMDHENMFWYRQDPGLGLRLIYFSYDVKMKEKGDIPEGYSVSREKKERFSLILESASTNQTSMYLCASSSGQGYEQYFGPGTRLTVT.

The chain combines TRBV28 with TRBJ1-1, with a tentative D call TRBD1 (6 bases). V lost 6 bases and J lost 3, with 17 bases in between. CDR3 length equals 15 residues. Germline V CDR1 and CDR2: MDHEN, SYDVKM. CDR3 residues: CASRFPDRLDTEAFF. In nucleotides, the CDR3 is TGTGCCAGCAGGTTCCCGGACAGATTAGACACTGAAGCTTTCTTT.

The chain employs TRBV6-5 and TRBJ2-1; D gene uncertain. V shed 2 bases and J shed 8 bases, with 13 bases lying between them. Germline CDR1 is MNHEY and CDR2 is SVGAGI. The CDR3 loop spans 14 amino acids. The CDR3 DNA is TGTGCCAGCAGTTACGCGGCTAGTTTCCATGAGCAGTTCTTC. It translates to CASSYAASFHEQFF.

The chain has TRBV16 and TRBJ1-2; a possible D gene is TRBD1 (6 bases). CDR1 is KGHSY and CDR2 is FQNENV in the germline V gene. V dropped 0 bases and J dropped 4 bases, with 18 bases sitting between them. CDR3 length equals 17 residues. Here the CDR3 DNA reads TGTGCCAGCAGCCAATCGTTTTCGATGGGGGCGGCCTATGGCTACACCTTC. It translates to CASSQSFSMGAAYGYTF.

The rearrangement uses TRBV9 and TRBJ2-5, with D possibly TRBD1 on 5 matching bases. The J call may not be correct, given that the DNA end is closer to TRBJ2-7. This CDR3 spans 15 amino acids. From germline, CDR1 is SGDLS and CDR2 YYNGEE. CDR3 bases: TGTGCCAGCAGCGTAGGAGCAGGGTTGCAATACGAGCAGTACTTC. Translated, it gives CASSVGAGLQYEQYF.

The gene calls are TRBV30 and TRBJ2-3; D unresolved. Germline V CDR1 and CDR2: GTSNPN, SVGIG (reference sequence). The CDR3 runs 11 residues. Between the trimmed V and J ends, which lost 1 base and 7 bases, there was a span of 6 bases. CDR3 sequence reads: CAWSAPYTQYF. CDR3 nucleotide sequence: TGTGCCTGGAGTGCCCCATATACGCAGTATTTT.

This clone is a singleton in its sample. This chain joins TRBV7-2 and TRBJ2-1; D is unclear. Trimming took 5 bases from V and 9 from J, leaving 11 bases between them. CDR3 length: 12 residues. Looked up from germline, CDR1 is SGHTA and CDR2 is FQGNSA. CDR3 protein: CASSPPTPEQFF. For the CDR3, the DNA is TGTGCCAGCAGCCCTCCCACTCCTGAGCAGTTCTTC.

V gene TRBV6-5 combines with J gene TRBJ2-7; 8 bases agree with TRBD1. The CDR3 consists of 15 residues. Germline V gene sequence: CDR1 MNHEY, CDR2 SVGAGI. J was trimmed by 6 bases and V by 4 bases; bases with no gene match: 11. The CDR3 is CASSSQGATSSEQYF. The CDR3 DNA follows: TGTGCCAGCAGTTCCCAGGGGGCTACCTCCAGCGAGCAGTACTTC.

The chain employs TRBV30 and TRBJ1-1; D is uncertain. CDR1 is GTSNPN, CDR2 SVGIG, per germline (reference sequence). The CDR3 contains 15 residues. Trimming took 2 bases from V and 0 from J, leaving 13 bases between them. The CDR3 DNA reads TGTGCCTGGAGTAGTTGGGGAGGCATGAACACTGAAGCTTTCTTT. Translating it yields CAWSSWGGMNTEAFF.

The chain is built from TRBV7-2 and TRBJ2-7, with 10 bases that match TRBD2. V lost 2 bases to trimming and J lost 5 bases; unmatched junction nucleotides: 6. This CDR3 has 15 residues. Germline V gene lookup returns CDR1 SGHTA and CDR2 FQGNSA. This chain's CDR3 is CASSLRSGRADEQYF. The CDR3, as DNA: TGTGCCAGCAGCTTAAGAAGCGGGAGGGCTGACGAGCAGTACTTC.

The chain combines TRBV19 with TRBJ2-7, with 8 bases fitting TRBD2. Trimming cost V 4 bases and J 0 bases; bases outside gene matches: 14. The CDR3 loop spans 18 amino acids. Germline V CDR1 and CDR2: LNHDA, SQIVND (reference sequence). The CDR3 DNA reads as TGTGCCAGTAGTAACTCGGGAGGGCTCCTGGGCCCCTCCTACGAGCAGTACTTC. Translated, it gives CASSNSGGLLGPSYEQYF.

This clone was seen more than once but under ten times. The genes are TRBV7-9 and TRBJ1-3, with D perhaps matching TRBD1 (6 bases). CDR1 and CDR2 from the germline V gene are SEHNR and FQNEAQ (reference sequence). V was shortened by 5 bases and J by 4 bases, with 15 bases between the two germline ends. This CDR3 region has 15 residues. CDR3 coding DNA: TGTGCCAGCAGCCCCCCGGGGGGCGTAGGAAACACCATATATTTT. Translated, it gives CASSPPGGVGNTIYF.

DNA for the CDR3: TGTGCCAGCAGCTTGGCCCCGACTAGCGGCACCGGGGAGCTGTTTTTT. Translation: CASSLAPTSGTGELFF. V is TRBV5-5 and J is TRBJ2-2, with 9 bases that match TRBD2. This CDR3 contains 16 residues. The V gene end was trimmed by 0 bases and the J gene end by 4 bases; junction bases not matched to a gene: 4. Per germline, CDR1 SGHKS and CDR2 YYEKEE (reference sequence).

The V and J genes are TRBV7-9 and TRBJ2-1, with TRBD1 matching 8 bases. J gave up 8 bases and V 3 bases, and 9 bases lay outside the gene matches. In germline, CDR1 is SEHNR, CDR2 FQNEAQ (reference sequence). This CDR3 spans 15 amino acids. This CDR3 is CASSLGQAEVDEQFF. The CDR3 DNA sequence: TGTGCCAGCAGCTTGGGACAGGCCGAGGTAGATGAGCAGTTCTTC.

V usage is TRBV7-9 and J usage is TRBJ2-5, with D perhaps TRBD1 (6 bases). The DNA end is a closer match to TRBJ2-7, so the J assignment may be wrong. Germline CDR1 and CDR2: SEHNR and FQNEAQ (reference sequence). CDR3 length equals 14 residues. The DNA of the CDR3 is TGTGCCAGCAGCTTAGCGGGACAACCCTACGAGCAGTACTTC. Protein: CASSLAGQPYEQYF.

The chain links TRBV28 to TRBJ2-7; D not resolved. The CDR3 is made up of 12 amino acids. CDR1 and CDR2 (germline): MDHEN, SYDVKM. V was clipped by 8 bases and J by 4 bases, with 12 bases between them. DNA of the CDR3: TGTGCCAGCTCGCCCCCACTATACGAGCAGTACTTC. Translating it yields CASSPPLYEQYF.

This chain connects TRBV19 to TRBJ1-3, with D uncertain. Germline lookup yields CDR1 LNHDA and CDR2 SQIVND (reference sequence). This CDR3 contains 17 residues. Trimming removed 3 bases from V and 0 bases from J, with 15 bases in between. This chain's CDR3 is CASSIGVDSSSGNTIYF. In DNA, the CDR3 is TGTGCCAGTAGTATTGGGGTGGACTCGAGCTCTGGAAACACCATATATTTT.

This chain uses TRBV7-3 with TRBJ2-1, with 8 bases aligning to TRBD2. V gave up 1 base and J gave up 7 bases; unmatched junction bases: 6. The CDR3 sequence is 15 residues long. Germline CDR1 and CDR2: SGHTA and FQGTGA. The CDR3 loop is CASSLIAGRINEQFF. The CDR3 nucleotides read TGTGCCAGCAGCTTAATAGCGGGAAGGATTAATGAGCAGTTCTTC.

The CDR3 nucleotides read TGTGCCAGCAGTGTGGCCGGGACAACACTCAATCAGCCCCAGCATTTT. Encoded protein: CASSVAGTTLNQPQHF. This chain connects TRBV28 to TRBJ1-5; a possible D gene is TRBD1 (6 bases). The germline V gene encodes CDR1 MDHEN and CDR2 SYDVKM. The CDR3 totals 16 residues. V lost 5 bases to trimming and J lost 3 bases, with 17 bases between them.

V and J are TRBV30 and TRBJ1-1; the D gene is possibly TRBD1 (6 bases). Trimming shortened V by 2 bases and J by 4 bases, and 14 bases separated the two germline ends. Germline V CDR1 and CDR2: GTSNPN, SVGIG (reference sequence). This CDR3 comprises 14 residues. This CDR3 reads CAWSPDGGATEAFF. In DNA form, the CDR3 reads TGTGCCTGGAGTCCGGATGGGGGGGCCACTGAAGCTTTCTTT.

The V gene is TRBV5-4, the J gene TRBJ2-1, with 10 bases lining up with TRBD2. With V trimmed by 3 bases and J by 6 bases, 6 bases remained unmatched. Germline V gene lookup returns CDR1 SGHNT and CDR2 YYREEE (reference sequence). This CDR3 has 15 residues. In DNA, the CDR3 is TGTGCCAGCAGCTCGAAAGCGGGGGGGGGCAATGAGCAGTTCTTC. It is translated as CASSSKAGGGNEQFF.

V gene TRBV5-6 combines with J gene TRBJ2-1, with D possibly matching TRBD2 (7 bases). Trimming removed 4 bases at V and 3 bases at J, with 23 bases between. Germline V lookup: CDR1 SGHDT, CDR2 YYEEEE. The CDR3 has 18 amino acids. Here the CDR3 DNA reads TGTGCCAGCAGCCGGGGGGCTTTGGTACGGGTGTTCTACAATGAGCAGTTCTTC. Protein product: CASSRGALVRVFYNEQFF. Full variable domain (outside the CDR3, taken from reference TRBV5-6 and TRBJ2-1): DAGVTQSPTHLIKTRGQQVTLRCSPKSGHDTVSWYQQALGQGPQFIFQYYEEEERQRGNFPDRFSGHQFPNYSSELNVNALLLGDSALYLCASSRGALVRVFYNEQFFGPGTRLTVL.

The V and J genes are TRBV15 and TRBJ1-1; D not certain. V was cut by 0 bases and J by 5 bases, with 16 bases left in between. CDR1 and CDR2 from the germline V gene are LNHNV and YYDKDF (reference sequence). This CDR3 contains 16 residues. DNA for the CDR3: TGTGCCACCAGCAGAGATCCAGAGGTAGCTGGAACTGAAGCTTTCTTT. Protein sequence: CATSRDPEVAGTEAFF.

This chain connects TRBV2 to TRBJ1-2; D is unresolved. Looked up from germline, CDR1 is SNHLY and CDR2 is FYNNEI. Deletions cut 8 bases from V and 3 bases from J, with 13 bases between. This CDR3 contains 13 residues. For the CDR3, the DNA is TGTGCCAGCCTGTACGGGGAGTACTATGGCTACACCTTC. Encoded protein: CASLYGEYYGYTF.